These T cell receptor beta chains were read from a single sample in a study of cytotoxic CD8 clonotypes in ibrutinib-treated CLL. Clones were sequenced by immunoSEQ multiplex PCR, and TCRdb holds only the in-frame ones, with some missing. The top ten hold roughly 6.7% of the sample, which has around 330,000 clones, under 70% seen once. The sequencing here drew on PBMCs, taken after 36 months of ibrutinib treatment. The receptors stem from a human donor with chronic lymphocytic leukemia. CDR3s include the opening cysteine and the closing phenylalanine or tryptophan. D genes are given only for firm matches. Only part of the rows carry a size: once, few, many, or a class if the clone is expanded.

j_call d_call cdr3_length clone_size v_call cdr3_nt cdr3_aa
TRBJ1-2 . 12 once TRBV6-5 TGTGCCAGCAGGAGTGACAGCTATGGCTACACCTTC CASRSDSYGYTF
TRBJ2-5 TRBD2 16 . TRBV2 TGTGCCAGCCGATCGTCGCGGGGGGCCAGGTCAGAGACCCAGTACTTC CASRSSRGARSETQYF
TRBJ1-2 . 14 few TRBV9 TGTGCCAGCAGCGGGGGGGTCCCCTACCAGCGCTACACCTTC CASSGGVPYQRYTF
TRBJ2-1 . 13 once TRBV25-1 TGTGCCAGCAGTGAACCCAACGGACTACGAAGGCTCTTC CASSEPNGLRRLF
TRBJ2-1 . 13 . TRBV18 TGTGCCAGCTCACCAGTAAGTGCAGGTTACTCGGTCTTC CASSPVSAGYSVF
TRBJ1-4 . 16 . TRBV25-1 TGTGCCAGCAGTGGTGATAATCCGGGACATAATGAAAAACTGTTTTTT CASSGDNPGHNEKLFF
TRBJ2-5 . 15 . TRBV7-9 TGTGCCAGCAGCACGCGCGGACTTCTCCAAGAGACCCAGTACTTC CASSTRGLLQETQYF
TRBJ2-5 . 16 . TRBV7-3 TGTGCCAGCAGCTTAGGGATTTCAGGGCGCCAAGAGACCCAGTACTTC CASSLGISGRQETQYF
TRBJ2-7 TRBD1 15 . TRBV29-1 TGCAGCGTTGAGAGACAGGGGCGTGAAACCTACGAGCAGTACTTC CSVERQGRETYEQYF
TRBJ2-5 . 11 . TRBV2 TGTGCCAGCAAGTTCCAAGAGACCCAGTACTTC CASKFQETQYF
TRBJ2-7 TRBD2 15 . TRBV4-1 TGCGCCAGCAGCCAAGATCCTAGCGGGAGCGGCGAGCAGTACTTC CASSQDPSGSGEQYF
TRBJ2-1 TRBD2 15 . TRBV4-1 TGCGCCAGCAGCCATGCTAGCGGGAGCCGCAATGAGCAGTTCTTC CASSHASGSRNEQFF
TRBJ2-7 TRBD1 14 . TRBV29-1 TGCAGCGTTAGGCCAGGGGGCCCAGGGTACGAGCAGTACTTC CSVRPGGPGYEQYF
TRBJ2-3 . 15 . TRBV7-9 TGTGCCAGCAGCCACCCCGGGAAGTTGACAGATACGCAGTATTTT CASSHPGKLTDTQYF
TRBJ1-2 . 16 few TRBV6-5 TGTGCCAGCAGTTACTCGGAGTCTGCCCCCCGATATGGCTACACCTTC CASSYSESAPRYGYTF
TRBJ2-3 TRBD1 15 few TRBV9 TGTGCCAGCAGCGTAGAGGGGGCGAGGACAGATACGCAGTATTTT CASSVEGARTDTQYF
TRBJ2-7 TRBD2 16 . TRBV11-2 TGTGCCAGCAGCTTCAACCCCTGGACTAGCGGGGCCGAGCAGTACTTC CASSFNPWTSGAEQYF
TRBJ1-1 TRBD1 13 few TRBV29-1 TGCAGCACTCAAACCGGGACAGGGCCCTCGACTTTCTTT CSTQTGTGPSTFF
TRBJ2-7 . 13 . TRBV6-5 TGTGCCAGCAGTTACTCGCTGTCCTACGAGCAGTACTTC CASSYSLSYEQYF
TRBJ1-2 . 13 . TRBV18 TGTGCCAGCTCACCGGGTGTTAACTATGGCTACACCTTC CASSPGVNYGYTF
TRBJ1-1 . 16 . TRBV5-1 TGCGCCAGCAGCTTGGTGCAGGGTCACCTGAACACTGAAGCTTTCTTT CASSLVQGHLNTEAFF
TRBJ2-7 TRBD2 14 . TRBV18 TGTGCCAGCTCACCCGGACTAGCGGGAGTCGAGCAGTACTTC CASSPGLAGVEQYF
TRBJ1-2 . 14 few TRBV6-6 TGTGCCAGCAGCCTTTCAAGGAGTAACTATGGCTACACCTTC CASSLSRSNYGYTF
TRBJ2-7 . 13 few TRBV19 TGTGCCAGTAGTATAACCGGGACCTACGAGCAGTACTTC CASSITGTYEQYF
TRBJ1-1 . 15 . TRBV7-8 TGTGCCAGCAGCTTATATGCGGGGGCCAGAACTGAAGCTTTCTTT CASSLYAGARTEAFF
TRBJ1-3 TRBD1 15 few TRBV5-4 TGTGCCAGCAGCTTGGCACAGGGGAGGGGAAACACCATATATTTT CASSLAQGRGNTIYF
TRBJ2-7 TRBD1 14 . TRBV6-5 TGTGCCAGCAGTCGACAGGGCACGCGGTACGAGCAGTACTTC CASSRQGTRYEQYF
TRBJ2-7 TRBD1 14 . TRBV28 TGTGCCAGCGCGACGGGACAGGGGCTCCGCGAGCAGTACTTC CASATGQGLREQYF
TRBJ2-7 . 13 . TRBV6-6 TGTGCCAGCAGGCCCCTAGTCACCTACGAGCAGTACTTC CASRPLVTYEQYF
TRBJ2-7 . 14 . TRBV7-2 TGTGCCAGCAGCTTATACACAGCTGGCGGGCAGCAGTACTTC CASSLYTAGGQQYF
TRBJ2-7 . 14 . TRBV5-6 TGTGCCAGCAGGTACGGACTGGGCTCCTACGAGCAGTACTTC CASRYGLGSYEQYF
TRBJ2-5 TRBD1 15 . TRBV6-6 TGTGCCAGCAGTTACGCAGACAGGGGGTCAGAGACCCAGTACTTC CASSYADRGSETQYF
TRBJ2-7 . 14 few TRBV5-8 TGTGCCAGCAGATGGACGGTAAGCTCCTACGAGCAGTACTTC CASRWTVSSYEQYF
TRBJ2-1 TRBD2 18 . TRBV4-3 TGCGCCAGCAGCCAATGGGGATCACTAGCGGGAGGGCCAAATGAGCAGTTCTTC CASSQWGSLAGGPNEQFF
TRBJ1-2 TRBD1 13 . TRBV28 TGTGCCAGCTCCCCGGAACGGACAGGGGGCTACACCTTC CASSPERTGGYTF
TRBJ2-7 . 15 . TRBV27 TGTGCCAGCAGTTTATCTTGGGGGTCGGTGTACGAGCAGTACTTC CASSLSWGSVYEQYF
TRBJ2-7 . 14 few TRBV7-2 TGTGCCAGCAGCTTATCCTTTCAGGGCTACGAGCAGTACTTC CASSLSFQGYEQYF
TRBJ1-2 . 14 . TRBV5-1 TGCGCCAGCTCCCCCCTGGGGAAGGGCTATGGCTACACCTTC CASSPLGKGYGYTF
TRBJ2-7 TRBD1 14 few TRBV6-5 TGTGCCAGCAGTGAGGGACAGGGAAGATTCGAGCAGTACTTC CASSEGQGRFEQYF
TRBJ2-7 TRBD1 15 . TRBV28 TGTGCCAGCAGTTTATTGACAGGGAAGTCATACGAGCAGTACTTC CASSLLTGKSYEQYF
TRBJ1-2 . 13 . TRBV29-1 TGCAGCGTGACCGGGAGACTTAACTATGGCTACACCTTC CSVTGRLNYGYTF
TRBJ2-7 TRBD1 16 . TRBV5-4 TGTGCCAGCAGCTTGGCCAACAGGGGGCCTGGCTACGAGCAGTACTTC CASSLANRGPGYEQYF
TRBJ2-3 TRBD2 17 few TRBV9 TGTGCCAGCAGCGTAGGGACCGGCGGGGGGGCCTCTTCCACGCAGTATTTT CASSVGTGGGASSTQYF
TRBJ2-7 TRBD1 15 few TRBV4-1 TGCGCCAGCAGCCAACCGGGACAGGGAACCTACGAGCAGTACTTC CASSQPGQGTYEQYF
TRBJ2-3 . 15 . TRBV27 TGTGCCAGCAGTTTCTCCGGGTGGTTCACAGATACGCAGTATTTT CASSFSGWFTDTQYF
TRBJ2-1 . 13 . TRBV27 TGTGCCAGCAGTTTGAGCAGGGCCAATGAGCAGTTCTTC CASSLSRANEQFF
TRBJ2-5 TRBD2 15 . TRBV9 TGTGCCAGCAGCGTAGGACTAGCCTTGAAAGAGACCCAGTACTTC CASSVGLALKETQYF
TRBJ1-5 . 16 . TRBV2 TGTGCCAGCACCATATCAGGGGCCGTTCGAAATCAGCCCCAGCATTTT CASTISGAVRNQPQHF
TRBJ1-5 . 15 . TRBV9 TGTGCCAGCAGCCCCTCGGGAGTGGGCAATCAGCCCCAGCATTTT CASSPSGVGNQPQHF
TRBJ2-3 . 14 . TRBV6-5 TGTGCCTCGAGGGGGGAGTTGGGCGCAGATACGCAGTATTTT CASRGELGADTQYF
TRBJ1-2 . 15 . TRBV9 TGTGCCAGCAGCGTAGATTCAGGCCCTAACTATGGCTACACCTTC CASSVDSGPNYGYTF
TRBJ1-4 TRBD1 15 . TRBV5-1 TGCGCCAGCAGCTCACAGGGGTACGCTAATGAAAAACTGTTTTTT CASSSQGYANEKLFF